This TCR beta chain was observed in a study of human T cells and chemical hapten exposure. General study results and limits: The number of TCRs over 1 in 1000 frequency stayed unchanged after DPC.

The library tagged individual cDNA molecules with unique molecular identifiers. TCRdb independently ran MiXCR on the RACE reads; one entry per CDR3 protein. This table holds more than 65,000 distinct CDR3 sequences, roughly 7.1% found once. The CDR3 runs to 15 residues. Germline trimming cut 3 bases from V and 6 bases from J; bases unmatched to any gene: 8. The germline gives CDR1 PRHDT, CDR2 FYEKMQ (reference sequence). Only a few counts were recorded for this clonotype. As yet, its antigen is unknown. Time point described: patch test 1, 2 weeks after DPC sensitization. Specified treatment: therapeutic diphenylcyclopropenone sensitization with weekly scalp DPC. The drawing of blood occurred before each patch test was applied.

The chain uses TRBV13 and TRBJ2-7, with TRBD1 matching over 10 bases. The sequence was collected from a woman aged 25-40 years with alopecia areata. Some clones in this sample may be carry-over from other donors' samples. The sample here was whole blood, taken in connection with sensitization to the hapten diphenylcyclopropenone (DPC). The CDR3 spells CASSFQTGGFSEQYF. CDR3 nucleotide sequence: TGTGCCAGCAGCTTCCAGACAGGGGGCTTTAGCGAGCAGTACTTC.